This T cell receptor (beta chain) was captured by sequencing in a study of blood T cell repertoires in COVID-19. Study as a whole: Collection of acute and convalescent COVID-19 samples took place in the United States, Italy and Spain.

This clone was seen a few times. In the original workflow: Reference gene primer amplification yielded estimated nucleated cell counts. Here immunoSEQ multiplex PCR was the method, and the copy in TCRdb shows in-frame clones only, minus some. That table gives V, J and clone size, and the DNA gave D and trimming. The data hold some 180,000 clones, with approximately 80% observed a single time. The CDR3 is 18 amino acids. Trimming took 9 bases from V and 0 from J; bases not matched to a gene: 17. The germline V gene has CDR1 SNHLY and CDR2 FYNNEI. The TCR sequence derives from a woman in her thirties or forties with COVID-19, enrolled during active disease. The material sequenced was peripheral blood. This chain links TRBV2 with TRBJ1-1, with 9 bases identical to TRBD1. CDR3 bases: TGTGCCAGTAAAAGGGGTCCGGGACAGGGAGACATGAACACTGAAGCTTTCTTT. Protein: CASKRGPGQGDMNTEAFF.